This TCR beta chain was captured by sequencing in a study of blood T cells in healthy people across ages. PCR was performed a second time for about 6 to 11 cycles using a sample-barcoded 5' primer and a J-beta primer mix. TCRdb fed the 5' RACE reads into MiXCR, producing one record per CDR3 protein. The sample contains roughly 1.9 million distinct CDR3 sequences, about two fifths of which appear only once. The CDR3 is 12 residues long. Trimming took off 7 bases at V and 6 bases at J, with 15 bases between the two ends. Germline-derived CDR1 and CDR2 are DFQATT and SNEGSKA (reference sequence). Healthy Caucasian individuals from Russia aged roughly 6 to 100 were enrolled as donors. Donors gave 8 to 10 milliliters of peripheral blood apiece. Each sample yielded at least 7 million isolated PBMCs. Extracted total RNA amounted to at least 5.5 micrograms for each sample.

This clonotype originated in a human donor in good health. The chain combines TRBV20-1 with TRBJ2-5, with D perhaps assigned TRBD1 or TRBD2 (5 bases each). Sequenced material: blood. The CDR3 here is CSGGALGKTQYF. CDR3 bases: TGCAGTGGAGGGGCGCTAGGAAAGACCCAGTACTTC.